Described below is a single T cell receptor (beta chain) sequence and its context. The sample originates from a study of blood T cell repertoires in COVID-19. The overall study: Collection of acute and convalescent COVID-19 samples took place in the United States, Italy and Spain. PBMCs, B-cell-depleted T cells, or T cells were the source of the cDNA or gDNA that made up the material.

As originally analysed: Amplifying reference gene primers gave estimates of nucleated cell counts. Data came from immunoSEQ multiplex PCR; TCRdb stores just in-frame clones and leaves some out. Clonal size and the V and J genes are those of that table, whereas D and trimming came from the DNA. This sample yields 140,000 to 150,000 clones, of which roughly 84% are seen a single time; 40% to 55% belongs to the top ten. J gave up 1 base and V 5 bases, and 10 bases lay outside the gene matches. This CDR3 has 16 residues. CDR1 is SEHNR and CDR2 is FQNEAQ in the germline V gene (reference sequence). The sequenced material came from peripheral blood. The rearrangement joins TRBV7-9 to TRBJ2-7; 8 nucleotides match TRBD1. The clonotype comes from a human donor in a cohort sampled during active COVID-19. The CDR3 loop is CASSADRDRSSYEQYF. In DNA form, the CDR3 reads TGTGCCAGCAGCGCTGACCGGGACAGGAGTTCCTACGAGCAGTACTTC.